This T cell receptor (beta chain) comes out of a study of blood T cell repertoires in COVID-19. The wider study: The United States, Italy and Spain provided the acute and convalescent COVID-19 samples. Sample material is recorded as cDNA or gDNA derived from T cells, B-cell-depleted T cells, or PBMCs.

V lost 7 bases and J 8 bases, leaving 11 bases between the germline ends. The CDR3 runs 12 residues. In the study's own analysis: Amplifying reference gene primers gave estimates of nucleated cell counts. TCRdb's copy holds only in-frame clones and misses some; the assay was immunoSEQ multiplex PCR. Clone size and the V and J calls come from that table; the DNA yielded D and trimming. The repertoire holds some 90,000 clones, with roughly 90% as singletons. This TCR came from a man aged 45-65 years with acute or convalescent COVID-19. The sample comprised peripheral blood. J is TRBJ1-4 and V is TRBV12-3 or TRBV12-4, with unresolved D. The CDR3 DNA is TGTGCCAGCACCAAGGAGGCGGAAAAACTGTTTTTT. Its translation is CASTKEAEKLFF.